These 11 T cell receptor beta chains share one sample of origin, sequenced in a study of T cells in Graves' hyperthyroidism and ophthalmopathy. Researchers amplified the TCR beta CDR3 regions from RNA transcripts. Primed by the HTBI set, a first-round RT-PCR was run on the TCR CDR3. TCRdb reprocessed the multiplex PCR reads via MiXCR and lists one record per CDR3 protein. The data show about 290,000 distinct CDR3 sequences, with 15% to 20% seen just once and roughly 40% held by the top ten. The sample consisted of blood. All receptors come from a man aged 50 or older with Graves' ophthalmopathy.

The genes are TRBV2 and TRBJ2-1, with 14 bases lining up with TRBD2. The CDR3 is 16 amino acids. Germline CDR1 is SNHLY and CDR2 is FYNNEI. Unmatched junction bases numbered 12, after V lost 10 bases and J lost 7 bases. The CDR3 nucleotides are TGTGCCATTCGTGAAGGGGGACTAGCGGGAGCGAATGAGCAGTTCTTC. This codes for CAIREGGLAGANEQFF.

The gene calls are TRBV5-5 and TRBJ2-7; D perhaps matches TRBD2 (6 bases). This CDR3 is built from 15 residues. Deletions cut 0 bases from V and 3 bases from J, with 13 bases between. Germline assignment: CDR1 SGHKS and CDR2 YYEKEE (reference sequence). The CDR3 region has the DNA TGTGCCAGCAGCTTGGGGGAGACTAGTTACTACGAGCAGTACTTC. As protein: CASSLGETSYYEQYF.

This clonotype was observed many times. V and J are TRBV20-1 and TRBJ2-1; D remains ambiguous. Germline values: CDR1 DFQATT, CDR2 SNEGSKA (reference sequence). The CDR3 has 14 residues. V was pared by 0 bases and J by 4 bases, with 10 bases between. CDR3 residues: CSARDADHYNEQFF. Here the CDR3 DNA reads TGCAGTGCTAGAGACGCCGACCATTACAATGAGCAGTTCTTC.

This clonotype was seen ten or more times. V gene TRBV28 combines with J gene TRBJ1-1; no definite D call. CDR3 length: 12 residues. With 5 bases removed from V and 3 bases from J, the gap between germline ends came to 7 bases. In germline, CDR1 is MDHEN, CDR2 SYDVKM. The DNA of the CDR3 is TGTGCCAGCAGTCTCCGGGACACTGAAGCTTTCTTT. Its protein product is CASSLRDTEAFF.

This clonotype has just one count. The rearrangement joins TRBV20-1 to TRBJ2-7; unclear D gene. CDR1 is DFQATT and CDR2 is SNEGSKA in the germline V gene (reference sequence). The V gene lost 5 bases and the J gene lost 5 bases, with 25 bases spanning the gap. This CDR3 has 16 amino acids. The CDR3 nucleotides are TGCAGTGCTTCCCAAAAAGTTTGGAGTGGCCGTAACGAGCAGTACTTC. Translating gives CSASQKVWSGRNEQYF.

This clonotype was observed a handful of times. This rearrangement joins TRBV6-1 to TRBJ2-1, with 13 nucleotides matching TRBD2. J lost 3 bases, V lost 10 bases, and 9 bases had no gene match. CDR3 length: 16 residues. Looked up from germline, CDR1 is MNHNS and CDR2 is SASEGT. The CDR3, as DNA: TGTGCCATTAATTCCGGGACTAGCGGGATCTACAATGAGCAGTTCTTC. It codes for CAINSGTSGIYNEQFF.

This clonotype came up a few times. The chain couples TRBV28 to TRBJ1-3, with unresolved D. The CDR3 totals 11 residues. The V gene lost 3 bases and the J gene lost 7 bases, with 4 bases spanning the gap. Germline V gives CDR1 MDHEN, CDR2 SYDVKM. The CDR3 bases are TGTGCCAGCAGTTTCATCAACACCATATATTTT. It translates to CASSFINTIYF.

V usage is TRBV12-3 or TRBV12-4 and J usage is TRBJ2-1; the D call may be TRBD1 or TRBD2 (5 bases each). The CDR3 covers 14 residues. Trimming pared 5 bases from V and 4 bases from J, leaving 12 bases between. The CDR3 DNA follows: TGTGCCAGCAGTCCCCGGGACCTTTACAATGAGCAGTTCTTC. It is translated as CASSPRDLYNEQFF.

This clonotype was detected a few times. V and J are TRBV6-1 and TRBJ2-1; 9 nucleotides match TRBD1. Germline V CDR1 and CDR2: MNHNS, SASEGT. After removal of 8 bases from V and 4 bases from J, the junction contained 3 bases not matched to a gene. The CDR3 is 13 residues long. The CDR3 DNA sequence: TGTGCCAGCCAGACAGGGGGTTACAATGAGCAGTTCTTC. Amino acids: CASQTGGYNEQFF.

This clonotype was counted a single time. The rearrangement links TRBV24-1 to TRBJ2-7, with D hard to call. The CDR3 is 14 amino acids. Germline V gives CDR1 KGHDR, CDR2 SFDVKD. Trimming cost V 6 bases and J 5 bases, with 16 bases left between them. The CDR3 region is CATSPSLFGDEQYF. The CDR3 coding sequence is TGTGCCACCAGTCCGTCCCTATTCGGAGACGAGCAGTACTTC.

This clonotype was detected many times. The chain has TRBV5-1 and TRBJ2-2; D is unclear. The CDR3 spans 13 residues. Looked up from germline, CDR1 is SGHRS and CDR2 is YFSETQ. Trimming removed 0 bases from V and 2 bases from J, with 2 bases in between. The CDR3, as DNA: TGCGCCAGCAGCTTGGATAACACCGGGGAGCTGTTTTTT. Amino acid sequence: CASSLDNTGELFF.